This entry features one TCR beta chain sequence. Its specificity is not known. Treatment denoted: around 19 received Ad26.COV2.S at low or high dose, single or two shots; roughly five received placebo; per-sample allocation not given. Specimens were obtained on day 63 following the first vaccine or placebo injection. Adults aged 18-55 years in Boston included the donor. The CDR3 runs to 15 residues. Looked up from germline, CDR1 is MNHEY and CDR2 is SVGAGI. Trimming shortened V by 6 bases and J by 0 bases, and 12 bases separated the two germline ends. The data were obtained in a study of Ad26.COV2.S vaccination and SARS-CoV-2 variants. Study details: A COV1001 Ad26.COV2.S trial-arm participant provided the sample. Study-level findings and limits: Once vaccination had occurred, spike-specific CD8+ and CD4+ T cell responses reportedly showed substantial breadth. Overall T cell responses may have been underestimated by the analyses of TCR breadth and depth.

Repertoires were generated with immunoSEQ multiplex PCR, while TCRdb's copy carries only in-frame clones and drops some. The sample has 200,000 to 300,000 clones, approximately 88% seen once; the top ten hold 2.9%. V usage is TRBV6-5 and J usage is TRBJ1-5; D gene uncertain. The specimen was peripheral blood, collected in a trial of Ad26.COV2.S vaccine versus placebo. The receptor was isolated from a person between 18 and 60 years old who received the Ad26.COV2.S COVID-19 vaccine or a placebo. The CDR3 is CASRPGVYSNQPQHF. The CDR3 nucleotides are TGTGCCAGCAGGCCGGGAGTGTATAGCAATCAGCCCCAGCATTTT.